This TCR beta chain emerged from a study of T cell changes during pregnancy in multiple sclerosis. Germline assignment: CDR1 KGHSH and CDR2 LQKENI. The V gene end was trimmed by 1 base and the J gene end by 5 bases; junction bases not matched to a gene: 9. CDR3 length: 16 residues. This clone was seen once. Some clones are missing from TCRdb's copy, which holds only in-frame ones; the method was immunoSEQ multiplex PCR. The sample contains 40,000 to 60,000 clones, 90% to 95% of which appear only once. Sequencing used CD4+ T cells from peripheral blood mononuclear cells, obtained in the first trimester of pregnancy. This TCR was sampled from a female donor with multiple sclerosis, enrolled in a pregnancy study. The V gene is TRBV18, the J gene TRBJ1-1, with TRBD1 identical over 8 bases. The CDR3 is CASSPLPDRVRTEAFF. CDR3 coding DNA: TGTGCCAGCTCACCACTCCCGGACAGGGTAAGGACTGAAGCTTTCTTT.